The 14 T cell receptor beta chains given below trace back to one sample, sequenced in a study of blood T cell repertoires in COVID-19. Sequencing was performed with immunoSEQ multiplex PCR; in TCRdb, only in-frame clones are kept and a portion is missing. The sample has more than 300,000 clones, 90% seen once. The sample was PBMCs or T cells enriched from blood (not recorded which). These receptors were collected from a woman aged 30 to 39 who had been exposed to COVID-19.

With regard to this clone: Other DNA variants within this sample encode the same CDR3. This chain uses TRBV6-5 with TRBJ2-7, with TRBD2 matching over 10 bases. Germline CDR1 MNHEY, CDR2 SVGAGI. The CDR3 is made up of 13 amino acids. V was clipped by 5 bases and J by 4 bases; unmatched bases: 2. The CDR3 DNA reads TGTGCCAGCAGTACTAGCGGGGCTTACGAGCAGTACTTC. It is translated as CASSTSGAYEQYF.

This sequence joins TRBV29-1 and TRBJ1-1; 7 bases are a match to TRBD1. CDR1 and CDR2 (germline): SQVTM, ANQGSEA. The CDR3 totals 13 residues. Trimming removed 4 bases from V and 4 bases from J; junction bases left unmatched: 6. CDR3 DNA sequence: TGCAGCGTTGCCCAGGGGGAAGGCACTGAAGCTTTCTTT. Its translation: CSVAQGEGTEAFF.

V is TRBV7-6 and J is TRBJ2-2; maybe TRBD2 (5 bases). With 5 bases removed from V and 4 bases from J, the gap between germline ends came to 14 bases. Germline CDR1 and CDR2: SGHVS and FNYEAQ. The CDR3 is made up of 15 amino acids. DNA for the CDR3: TGTGCCAGCAGCGCCTACCCCCGGGGCACCGGGGAGCTGTTTTTT. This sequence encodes CASSAYPRGTGELFF.

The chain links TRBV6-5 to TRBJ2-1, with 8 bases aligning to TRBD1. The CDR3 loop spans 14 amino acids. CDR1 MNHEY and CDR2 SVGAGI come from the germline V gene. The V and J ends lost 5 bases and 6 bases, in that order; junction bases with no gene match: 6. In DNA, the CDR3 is TGTGCCAGCAGTACCCCGGACAGGGTCAATGAGCAGTTCTTC. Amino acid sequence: CASSTPDRVNEQFF.

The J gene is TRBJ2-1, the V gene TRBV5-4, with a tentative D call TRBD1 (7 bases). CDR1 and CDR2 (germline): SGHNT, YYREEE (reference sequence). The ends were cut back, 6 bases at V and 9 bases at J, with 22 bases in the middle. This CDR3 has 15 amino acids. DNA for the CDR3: TGTGCCAGCACCGGGGCGGCAGGGGGGCTGTTTGAGCAGTTCTTC. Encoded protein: CASTGAAGGLFEQFF. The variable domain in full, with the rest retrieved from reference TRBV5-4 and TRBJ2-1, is ETGVTQSPTHLIKTRGQQVTLRCSSQSGHNTVSWYQQALGQGPQFIFQYYREEENGRGNFPPRFSGLQFPNYSSELNVNALELDDSALYLCASTGAAGGLFEQFFGPGTRLTVL.

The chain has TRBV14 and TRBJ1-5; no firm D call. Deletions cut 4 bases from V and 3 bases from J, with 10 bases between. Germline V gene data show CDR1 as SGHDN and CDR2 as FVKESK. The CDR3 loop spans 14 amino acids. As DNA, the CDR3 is TGTGCCAGCAGCCTTCCACAGCTCAATCAGCCCCAGCATTTT. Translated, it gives CASSLPQLNQPQHF.

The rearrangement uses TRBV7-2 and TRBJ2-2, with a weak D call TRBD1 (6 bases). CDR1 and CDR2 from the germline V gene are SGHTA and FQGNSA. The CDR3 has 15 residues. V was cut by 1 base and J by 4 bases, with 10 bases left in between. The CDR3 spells CASSLVQGVTGELFF. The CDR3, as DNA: TGTGCCAGCAGCTTAGTACAGGGCGTCACCGGGGAGCTGTTTTTT.

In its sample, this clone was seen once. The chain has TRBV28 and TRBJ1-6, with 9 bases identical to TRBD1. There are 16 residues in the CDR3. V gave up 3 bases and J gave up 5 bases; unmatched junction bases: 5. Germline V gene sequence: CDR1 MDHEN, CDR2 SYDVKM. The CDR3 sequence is CASSFSGTGHNSPLHF. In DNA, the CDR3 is TGTGCCAGCAGTTTTTCCGGGACAGGGCATAATTCACCCCTCCACTTT.

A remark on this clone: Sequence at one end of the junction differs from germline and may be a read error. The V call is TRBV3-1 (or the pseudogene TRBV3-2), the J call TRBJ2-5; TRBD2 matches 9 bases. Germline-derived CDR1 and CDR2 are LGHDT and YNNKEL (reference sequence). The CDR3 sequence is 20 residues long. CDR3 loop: CARSPPRGAAGGNFWETQYF. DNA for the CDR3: TGTGCCCGCAGCCCGCCGCGGGGGGCGGCGGGGGGGAATTTCTGGGAGACCCAGTACTTC.

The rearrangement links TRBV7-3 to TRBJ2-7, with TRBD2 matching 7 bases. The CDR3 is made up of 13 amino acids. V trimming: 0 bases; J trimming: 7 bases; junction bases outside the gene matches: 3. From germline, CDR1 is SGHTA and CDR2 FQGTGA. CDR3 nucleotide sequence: TGTGCCAGCAGCTTAACGGGAGGGTTAGAGCAGTACTTC. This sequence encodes CASSLTGGLEQYF.

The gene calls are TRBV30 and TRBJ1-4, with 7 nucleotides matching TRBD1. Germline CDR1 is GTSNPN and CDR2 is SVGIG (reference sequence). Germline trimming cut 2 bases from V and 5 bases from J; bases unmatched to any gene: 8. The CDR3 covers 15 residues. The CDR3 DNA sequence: TGTGCCTGGAGTCCGACAGGGTTTATCAATGAAAAACTGTTTTTT. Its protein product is CAWSPTGFINEKLFF.

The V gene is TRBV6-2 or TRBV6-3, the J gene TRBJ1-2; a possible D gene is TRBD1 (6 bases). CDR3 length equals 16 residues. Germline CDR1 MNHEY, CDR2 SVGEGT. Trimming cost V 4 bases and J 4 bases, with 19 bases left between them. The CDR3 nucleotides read TGTGCCAGCAGTTCAATTTCAGGGGTTCTCACCTATGGCTACACCTTC. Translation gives CASSSISGVLTYGYTF.

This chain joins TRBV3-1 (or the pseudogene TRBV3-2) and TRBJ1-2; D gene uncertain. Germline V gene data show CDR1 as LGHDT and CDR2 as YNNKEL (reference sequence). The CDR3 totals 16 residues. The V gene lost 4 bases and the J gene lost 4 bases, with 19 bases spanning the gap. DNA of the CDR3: TGTGCCAGCAGCCTGTCCTTAGGTACAGTGATCTATGGCTACACCTTC. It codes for CASSLSLGTVIYGYTF.

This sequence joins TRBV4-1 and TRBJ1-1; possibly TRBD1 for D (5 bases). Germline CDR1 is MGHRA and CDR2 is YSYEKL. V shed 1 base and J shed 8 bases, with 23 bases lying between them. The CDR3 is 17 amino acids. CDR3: CASSQVVPGTHKGEAFF. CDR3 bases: TGCGCCAGCAGCCAAGTGGTCCCCGGGACTCACAAAGGAGAAGCTTTCTTT.